This T cell receptor beta chain is drawn from a study of CD8 T cells in Susac syndrome. Regarding the study as a whole: In TEMRA cells and active patients, CD8+ clonal expansion in Susac reached its peak.

Random hexamers were used to reverse transcribe an amount of about 0.45 to 1 ug RNA. MiXCR was run by TCRdb on the immunoSEQ multiplex PCR reads, yielding one entry per CDR3 protein. The sample holds approximately 49,000 distinct CDR3 sequences, 95% seen once. The germline V gene has CDR1 MNHEY and CDR2 SMNVEV (reference sequence). V lost 2 bases to trimming and J lost 3 bases, with 8 bases between them. CDR3 size: 15 residues. On this clonotype: Antigen unknown.

This receptor was obtained from a human donor with Susac syndrome. Material: CD8+ T cells from PBMCs. The V call is TRBV27, the J call TRBJ2-6, with D possibly matching TRBD2 (5 bases). The CDR3, as DNA: TGTGCCAGCAGTTTAAGCGGCGGTGGGGCCAACGTCCTGACTTTC. Protein: CASSLSGGGANVLTF. The whole variable domain, remainder taken from reference TRBV27 and TRBJ2-6, is EAQVTQNPRYLITVTGKKLTVTCSQNMNHEYMSWYRQDPGLGLRQIYYSMNVEVTDKGDVPEGYKVSRKEKRNFPLILESPSPNQTSLYFCASSLSGGGANVLTFGAGSRLTVL.